This T cell receptor beta chain was retrieved from a study of regulatory T cells in long-lasting Graves disease. This clonotype was found a few times. Arm-PCR of CDR3 regions and iRepertoire HTBI primers were the basis on which TCR beta libraries were built. Each CDR3 protein is one row after TCRdb ran MiXCR on the multiplex PCR reads. Here the sample spans hundreds of thousands of distinct CDR3 sequences, roughly a sixth being singletons. Germline V lookup: CDR1 MDHEN, CDR2 SYDVKM. The V segment lost 6 bases and the J segment 9 bases; nucleotides outside the gene matches: 8. This CDR3 is 14 amino acids long. Regarding time point: newly diagnosed GD, antithyroid drugs for less than 3 months. Researchers made the TCR library from RNA that was extracted from PBMCs.

The clonotype originates from a female donor with Graves disease. Sample: peripheral blood mononuclear cells (PBMCs), taken at new diagnosis, from a patient treated with antithyroid drugs. The rearrangement uses TRBV28 and TRBJ1-6; 7 nucleotides agree with TRBD1. For the CDR3, the DNA is TGTGCCAGCAGGAACAGGGGAAGCAGTTCACCCCTCCACTTT. Encoded protein: CASRNRGSSSPLHF.